This TCR beta chain appears in the sequencing data of a study of T cell changes during pregnancy in multiple sclerosis. Sequenced by immunoSEQ multiplex PCR; TCRdb stores in-frame clones only, minus some. The top ten clones hold approximately 0.99% of a sample with tens of thousands of clones, about 93% of them seen once. The sequencing used peripheral blood, collected in the first trimester of pregnancy. This TCR was sampled from a female donor with multiple sclerosis, enrolled in a pregnancy study.

This chain's CDR3 is CSAGTGWNTEAFF. The CDR3 nucleotides read TGCAGCGCCGGGACAGGATGGAACACTGAAGCTTTCTTT. The gene calls are TRBV29-1 and TRBJ1-1; 8 nucleotides align to TRBD1. The CDR3 spans 13 residues. J lost 1 base, V lost 7 bases, and 5 bases had no gene match. CDR1 and CDR2 (germline): SQVTM, ANQGSEA.